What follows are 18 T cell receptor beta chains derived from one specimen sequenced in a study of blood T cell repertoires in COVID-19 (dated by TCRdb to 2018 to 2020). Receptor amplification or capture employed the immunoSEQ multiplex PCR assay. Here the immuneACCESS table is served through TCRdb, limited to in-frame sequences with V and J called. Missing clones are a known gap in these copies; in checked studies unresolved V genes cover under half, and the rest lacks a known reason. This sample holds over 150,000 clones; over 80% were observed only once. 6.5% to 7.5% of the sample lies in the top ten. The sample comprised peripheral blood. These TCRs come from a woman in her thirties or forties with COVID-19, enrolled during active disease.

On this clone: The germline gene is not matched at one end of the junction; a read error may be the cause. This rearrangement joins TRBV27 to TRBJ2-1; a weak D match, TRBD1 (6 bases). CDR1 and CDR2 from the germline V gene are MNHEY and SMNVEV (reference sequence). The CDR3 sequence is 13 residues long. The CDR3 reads CASSPRTANGQFF. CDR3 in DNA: TGTGCCAGCAGTCCACGGACAGCCAATGGGCAGTTCTTC.

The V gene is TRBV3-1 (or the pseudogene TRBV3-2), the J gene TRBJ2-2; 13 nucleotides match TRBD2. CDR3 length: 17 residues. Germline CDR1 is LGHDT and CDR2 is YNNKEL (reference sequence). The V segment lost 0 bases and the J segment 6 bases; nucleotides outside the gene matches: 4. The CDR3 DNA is TGTGCCAGCAGCCAAGAAAAGGGACTAGCGGGGTCCGGGGAGCTGTTTTTT. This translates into CASSQEKGLAGSGELFF.

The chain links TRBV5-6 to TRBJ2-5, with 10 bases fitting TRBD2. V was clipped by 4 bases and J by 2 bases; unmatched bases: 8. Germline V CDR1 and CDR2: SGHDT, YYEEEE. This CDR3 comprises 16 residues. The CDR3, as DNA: TGTGCCAGCAGCAGGGGACTAGCGACGGCTCAAGAGACCCAGTACTTC. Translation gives CASSRGLATAQETQYF.

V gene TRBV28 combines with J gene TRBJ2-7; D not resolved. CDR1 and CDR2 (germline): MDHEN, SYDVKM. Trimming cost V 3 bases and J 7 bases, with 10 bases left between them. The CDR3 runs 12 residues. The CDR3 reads CASSFFRLEQYF. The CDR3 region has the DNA TGTGCCAGCAGTTTTTTTAGACTGGAGCAGTACTTC.

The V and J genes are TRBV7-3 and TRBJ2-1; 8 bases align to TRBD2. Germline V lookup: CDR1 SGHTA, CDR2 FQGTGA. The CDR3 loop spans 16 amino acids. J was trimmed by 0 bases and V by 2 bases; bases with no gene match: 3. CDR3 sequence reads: CASSLGSGVSYNEQFF. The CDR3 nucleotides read TGTGCCAGCAGCTTAGGTAGCGGGGTCTCCTACAATGAGCAGTTCTTC.

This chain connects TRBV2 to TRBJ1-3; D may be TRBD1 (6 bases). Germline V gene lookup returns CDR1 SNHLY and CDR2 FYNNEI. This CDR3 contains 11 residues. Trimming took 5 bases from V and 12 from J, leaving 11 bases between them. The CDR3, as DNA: TGTGCCAGCAGTCAGGGGACGGGCATATATTTT. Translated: CASSQGTGIYF.

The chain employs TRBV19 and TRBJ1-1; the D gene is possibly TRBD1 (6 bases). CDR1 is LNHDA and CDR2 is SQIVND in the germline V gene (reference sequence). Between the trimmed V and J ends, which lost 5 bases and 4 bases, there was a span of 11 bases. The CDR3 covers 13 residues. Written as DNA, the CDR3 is TGTGCCAGTAGTCTAACAGGGATCACTGAAGCTTTCTTT. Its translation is CASSLTGITEAFF.

CDR3 protein: CASSPWLDSYNEQFF. CDR3 DNA: TGTGCCAGCAGTCCCTGGCTCGACTCCTACAATGAGCAGTTCTTC. The chain joins TRBV6-5 to TRBJ2-1; D remains ambiguous. The CDR3 totals 15 residues. V was trimmed by 5 bases and J by 0 bases, leaving 11 bases between them. Per the germline V gene, CDR1 is MNHEY and CDR2 is SVGAGI.

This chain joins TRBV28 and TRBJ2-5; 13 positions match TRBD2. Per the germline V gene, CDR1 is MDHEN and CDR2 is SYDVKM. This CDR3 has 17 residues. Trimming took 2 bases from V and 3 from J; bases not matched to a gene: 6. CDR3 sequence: CASSLGGLAGVEETQYF. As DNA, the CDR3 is TGTGCCAGCAGTTTAGGTGGACTAGCGGGAGTGGAAGAGACCCAGTACTTC.

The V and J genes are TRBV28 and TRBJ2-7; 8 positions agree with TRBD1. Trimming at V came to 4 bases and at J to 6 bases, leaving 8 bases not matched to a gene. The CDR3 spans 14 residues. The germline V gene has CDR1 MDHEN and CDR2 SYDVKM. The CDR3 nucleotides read TGTGCCAGCAGTTCCACAGGGGGTAGCTTCGAGCAGTACTTC. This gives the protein CASSSTGGSFEQYF.

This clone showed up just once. The CDR3 DNA is TGTGCCACGGGGACTAGCGGGGGGATGAGAGATACGCAGTATTTT. Translation gives CATGTSGGMRDTQYF. This chain joins TRBV10-3 and TRBJ2-3; 15 bases match TRBD2. Germline-derived CDR1 and CDR2 are ENHRY and SYGVKD. The CDR3 runs to 15 residues. Losses at the gene ends were 10 bases for V and 5 bases for J; bases not matched to a gene: 7.

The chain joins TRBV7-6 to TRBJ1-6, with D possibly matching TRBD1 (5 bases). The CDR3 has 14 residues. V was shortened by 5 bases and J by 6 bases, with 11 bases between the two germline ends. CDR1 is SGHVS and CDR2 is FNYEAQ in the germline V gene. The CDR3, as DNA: TGTGCCAGCAGCCGTACAGGATCTAATTCACCCCTCCACTTT. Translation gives CASSRTGSNSPLHF.

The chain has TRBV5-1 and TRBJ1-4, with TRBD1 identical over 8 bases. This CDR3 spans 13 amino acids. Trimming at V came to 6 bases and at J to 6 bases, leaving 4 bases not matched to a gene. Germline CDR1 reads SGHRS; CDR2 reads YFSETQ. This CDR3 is CASTRGRDEKLFF. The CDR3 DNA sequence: TGCGCCAGCACCAGGGGGCGGGATGAAAAACTGTTTTTT. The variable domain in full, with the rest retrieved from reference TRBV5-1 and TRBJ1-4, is KAGVTQTPRYLIKTRGQQVTLSCSPISGHRSVSWYQQTPGQGLQFLFEYFSETQRNKGNFPGRFSGRQFSNSRSEMNVSTLELGDSALYLCASTRGRDEKLFFGSGTQLSVL.

The CDR3 spells CASSRAILAGGPNEQFF. Written as DNA, the CDR3 is TGTGCCAGCAGTAGGGCAATCCTAGCGGGAGGGCCCAATGAGCAGTTCTTC. The J gene is TRBJ2-1, the V gene TRBV28; 12 positions agree with TRBD2. This CDR3 spans 17 amino acids. Trimming took 5 bases from V and 6 from J; bases not matched to a gene: 11. Per germline, CDR1 MDHEN and CDR2 SYDVKM.

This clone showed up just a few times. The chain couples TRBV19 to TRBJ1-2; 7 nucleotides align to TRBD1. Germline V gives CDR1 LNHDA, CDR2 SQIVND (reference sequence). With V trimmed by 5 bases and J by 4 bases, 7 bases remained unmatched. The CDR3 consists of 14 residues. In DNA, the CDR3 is TGTGCCAGTAGTCCACAGGGGAGCGCCTATGGCTACACCTTC. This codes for CASSPQGSAYGYTF.

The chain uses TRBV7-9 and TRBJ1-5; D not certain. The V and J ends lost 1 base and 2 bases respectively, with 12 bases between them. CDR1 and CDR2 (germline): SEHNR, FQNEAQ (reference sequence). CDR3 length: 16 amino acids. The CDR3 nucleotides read TGTGCCAGCAGCTTAGTCAAGCGTGGTGGCAATCAGCCCCAGCATTTT. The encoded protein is CASSLVKRGGNQPQHF.

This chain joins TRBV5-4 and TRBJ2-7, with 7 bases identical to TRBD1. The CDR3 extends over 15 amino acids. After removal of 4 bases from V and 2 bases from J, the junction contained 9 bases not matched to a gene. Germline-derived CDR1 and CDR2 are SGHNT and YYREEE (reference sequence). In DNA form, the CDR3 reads TGTGCCAGCAGCCCTCCAGACAGGGTCACCTACGAGCAGTACTTC. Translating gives CASSPPDRVTYEQYF. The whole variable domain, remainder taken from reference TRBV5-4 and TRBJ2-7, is ETGVTQSPTHLIKTRGQQVTLRCSSQSGHNTVSWYQQALGQGPQFIFQYYREEENGRGNFPPRFSGLQFPNYSSELNVNALELDDSALYLCASSPPDRVTYEQYFGPGTRLTVT.

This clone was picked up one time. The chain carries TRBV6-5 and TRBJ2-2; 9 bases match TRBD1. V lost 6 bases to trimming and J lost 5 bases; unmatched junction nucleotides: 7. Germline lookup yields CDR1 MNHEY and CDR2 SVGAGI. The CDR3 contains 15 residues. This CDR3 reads CASRQGAFLTGELFF. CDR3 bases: TGTGCCAGCAGACAGGGGGCGTTCTTAACCGGGGAGCTGTTTTTT.